The rows below give T cell receptor beta chains drawn from one sample of a study of Graves' ophthalmopathy and Graves' hyperthyroidism. TCRdb processed the multiplex PCR reads anew with MiXCR; each CDR3 protein has one entry. The top ten hold roughly 11% of the sample, which has around 1.1 million distinct CDR3 sequences, 35% to 40% seen once. Material for sequencing was peripheral blood or thyroid tissue (not recorded which). Receptors originate from an adult man with Graves' hyperthyroidism. CDR3s include the opening cysteine and the closing phenylalanine or tryptophan. A D gene is named only where the DNA matches it firmly. Clone size is given for some rows only: seen once, a few or many times, or a class if the clone is expanded.

V gene	clone size	J gene	D gene	CDR3 protein	CDR3 DNA
TRBV19	few	TRBJ2-5	-	CASSFPFGETQYF	TGTGCCAGTAGTTTCCCTTTCGGAGAGACCCAGTACTTC
TRBV12-3/TRBV12-4	-	TRBJ1-2	TRBD1	CTSSFDRGYGYTF	TGTACCAGCAGTTTCGACAGGGGCTACGGCTACACCTTC
TRBV29-1	-	TRBJ1-1	TRBD1	CSVAWTGAMNIEAFF	TGCAGCGTTGCCTGGACAGGCGCTATGAACATTGAAGCTTTCTTT
TRBV7-2	once	TRBJ2-7	TRBD1	CASSLVLRTGLDYEQYF	TGTGCCAGCAGCTTAGTCCTGAGGACAGGGTTGGACTACGAGCAGTACTTC
TRBV9	many	TRBJ2-7	TRBD2	CASSPHGLAGSYEQYF	TGTGCCAGCAGCCCCCACGGACTAGCGGGCTCCTACGAGCAGTACTTC
TRBV20-1	many	TRBJ2-7	TRBD1	CSAVDRAYEQYF	TGCAGTGCCGTCGACAGGGCCTACGAGCAGTACTTC
TRBV6-1	many	TRBJ2-6	-	CASIAWVAGANVLTF	TGTGCCAGTATTGCCTGGGTGGCTGGGGCCAACGTCCTGACTTTC
TRBV2	once	TRBJ2-5	-	CASGLGKTQYF	TGTGCCAGCGGTTTGGGAAAGACCCAGTACTTC
TRBV7-8	-	TRBJ1-6	-	CASSLGIGNSPLHF	TGTGCCAGCAGCTTAGGTATAGGGAATTCACCCCTCCACTTT
TRBV28	-	TRBJ1-3	-	CASTLDSRARLTIYF	TGTGCCAGCACCCTAGACAGTCGAGCGAGGTTAACCATATATTTT
TRBV6-6	-	TRBJ2-2	TRBD1	CASTRAGTGMILRELFF	TGTGCCAGCACCCGGGCCGGGACAGGGATGATTCTACGGGAGCTGTTTTTT
TRBV5-6	many	TRBJ1-5	-	CASSFGVVKNQPQHF	TGTGCCAGCAGCTTCGGTGTGGTAAAGAATCAGCCCCAGCATTTT
TRBV5-1	-	TRBJ2-7	-	CVSSSGAYEQYF	TGCGTCAGCAGTTCCGGGGCATACGAGCAGTACTTC
TRBV19	few	TRBJ2-2	-	CASRPDFTGELFF	TGTGCCAGTAGGCCAGATTTCACCGGGGAGCTGTTTTTT
TRBV30	-	TRBJ2-7	-	CAWSVLGAPTGQYF	TGTGCCTGGAGTGTATTAGGAGCGCCTACGGGGCAGTACTTC
TRBV7-9	many	TRBJ2-7	-	CATEPGTGSYEQYF	TGTGCCACTGAACCCGGGACCGGCTCCTACGAGCAGTACTTC
TRBV20-1	many	TRBJ2-7	TRBD2	CSAQSGRGYEQYF	TGCAGTGCTCAAAGCGGGAGAGGATACGAGCAGTACTTC
TRBV2	-	TRBJ2-5	TRBD1	CASSDLRQGVETQYF	TGTGCCAGCAGTGATTTAAGACAGGGGGTGGAGACCCAGTACTTC
TRBV9	-	TRBJ2-2	-	CASSFPSNTGELFF	TGTGCCAGCAGCTTCCCCTCGAACACCGGGGAGCTGTTTTTT
TRBV24-1	many	TRBJ2-5	-	CATSDFKGERETQYF	TGTGCCACCAGTGATTTCAAGGGGGAGCGGGAGACCCAGTACTTC
TRBV20-1	-	TRBJ1-6	-	CSSLSLHF	TGCAGTTCTCTCTCCCTCCACTTT
TRBV24-1	-	TRBJ2-5	-	CASSLGLNSYF	TGTGCCAGCAGTTTGGGTCTTAACTCTTACTTC
TRBV7-3	few	TRBJ2-7	-	CASSPPPGTYIYEQYF	TGTGCCAGCAGCCCACCACCCGGGACTTACATCTACGAGCAGTACTTC
TRBV2	many	TRBJ2-7	-	CASRSTEHYEQYF	TGTGCCAGCAGATCGACCGAACACTACGAGCAGTACTTC
TRBV10-3	-	TRBJ1-1	TRBD1	CAISPGDRPLPEAFF	TGTGCCATCAGCCCCGGGGACAGGCCCTTGCCTGAAGCTTTCTTT
TRBV18	-	TRBJ1-2	TRBD1	CASSPRDSLNYGYTF	TGTGCCAGCTCACCCCGGGACAGCCTTAACTATGGCTACACCTTC
TRBV2	many	TRBJ1-4	-	CASSERTAGEKLFF	TGTGCCAGCAGCGAACGGACAGCGGGTGAAAAACTGTTTTTT
TRBV7-9	-	TRBJ1-2	TRBD1	CASSLSKTGRVDYGYTF	TGTGCCAGCAGCTTATCCAAGACAGGGAGGGTTGACTATGGCTACACCTTC
TRBV29-1	-	TRBJ1-1	TRBD1	CSVRGQGNTEAFF	TGCAGCGTTAGGGGACAGGGGAACACTGAAGCTTTCTTT
TRBV7-2	-	TRBJ2-5	-	CASSANGEGETQYF	TGTGCCAGCAGTGCGAATGGTGAGGGAGAGACCCAGTACTTC
TRBV7-2	few	TRBJ2-7	TRBD2	CASSVSWDYQWAYEQYF	TGTGCCAGCAGCGTTAGTTGGGACTACCAATGGGCCTACGAGCAGTACTTC
TRBV12-3/TRBV12-4	few	TRBJ1-6	TRBD1	CASSYAGTEGPLHF	TGTGCCAGCAGTTACGCCGGGACAGAAGGACCCCTCCACTTT
TRBV9	many	TRBJ1-1	-	CASSDAGYTEAFF	TGTGCCAGCAGCGACGCAGGCTACACTGAAGCTTTCTTT
TRBV5-1	few	TRBJ2-2	-	CASSPGTLTTGELFF	TGCGCCAGCAGCCCAGGGACGCTCACCACCGGGGAGCTGTTTTTT
TRBV13	-	TRBJ2-7	TRBD2	CASSLFGTSGSYEQYF	TGTGCCAGCAGCTTATTTGGTACTAGCGGGAGTTACGAGCAGTACTTC
TRBV5-1	many	TRBJ2-5	TRBD2	CASSWGTSGEETQYF	TGCGCCAGCAGCTGGGGGACTAGCGGCGAAGAGACCCAGTACTTC
TRBV28	few	TRBJ2-7	-	CASTNDRDGAYEQYF	TGTGCCAGCACCAACGACCGGGACGGGGCCTACGAGCAGTACTTC
TRBV24-1	-	TRBJ2-5	-	CATSDHDRETQYF	TGTGCCACCAGTGACCACGACAGGGAGACCCAGTACTTC
TRBV10-3	many	TRBJ1-1	TRBD1	CAISEDRGRDTEAFF	TGTGCCATCAGTGAGGACAGGGGCCGGGACACTGAAGCTTTCTTT
TRBV15	-	TRBJ2-7	TRBD1	CATSSTLPPGQGVHEQYF	TGTGCCACCAGCAGTACACTCCCACCGGGACAGGGGGTACACGAGCAGTACTTC
TRBV7-8	many	TRBJ2-7	-	CASSLIGTSYEQYF	TGTGCCAGCAGCTTAATCGGGACTTCCTACGAGCAGTACTTC
TRBV10-3	-	TRBJ1-5	-	CAISESRQGNQPQHF	TGTGCCATCAGTGAGTCGAGGCAGGGCAATCAGCCCCAGCATTTT
TRBV20-1	-	TRBJ2-5	-	CSARKGVLGYTFGSGTQYF	-
TRBV7-2	many	TRBJ1-3	TRBD1	CASSESGQTRFSGNTIYF	TGTGCCAGCAGTGAATCGGGACAGACCCGCTTCTCTGGAAACACCATATATTTT
TRBV6-2/TRBV6-3	-	TRBJ1-1	-	CASSYLKTMNTEAFF	TGTGCCAGCAGTTACTTGAAGACCATGAACACTGAAGCTTTCTTT
TRBV4-1	-	TRBJ2-7	-	CASSQDLADYEQYF	TGCGCCAGCAGCCAAGATTTGGCGGATTACGAGCAGTACTTC
TRBV25-1	-	TRBJ1-2	-	CASSVVVQSLYGYTF	TGTGCCAGCAGCGTTGTTGTGCAGTCTCTCTATGGCTACACCTTC
TRBV28	-	TRBJ2-7	TRBD1	CASSPTGTAPYEQYF	TGTGCCAGCAGTCCTACCGGGACAGCACCCTACGAGCAGTACTTC
TRBV11-2	many	TRBJ2-5	-	CASSLRAGTLETQYF	TGTGCCAGCAGCTTAAGGGCGGGCACCTTGGAGACCCAGTACTTC
TRBV20-1	-	TRBJ1-2	TRBD1	CSARGRQGASLYGYTF	TGCAGTGCTAGAGGGCGACAGGGGGCTTCCCTCTATGGCTACACCTTC
TRBV6-5	many	TRBJ1-1	-	CASSRSRSNTEAFF	TGTGCCAGCAGTCGGTCCCGATCGAACACTGAAGCTTTCTTT
TRBV20-1	many	TRBJ2-7	-	CSAAVGHEQYF	TGCAGTGCGGCCGTAGGGCACGAGCAGTACTTC
TRBV19	few	TRBJ2-7	-	CASSPQGQSSYEQYF	TGTGCCAGTAGTCCTCAGGGGCAGAGCTCCTACGAGCAGTACTTC
TRBV6-2/TRBV6-3	few	TRBJ2-7	-	CASSYSWGQYF	TGTGCCAGCAGTTACTCGTGGGGGCAGTACTTC
TRBV7-2	-	TRBJ2-5	TRBD2	CASSSQRGYQETQYF	TGTGCCAGCAGCTCTCAGCGGGGGTACCAAGAGACCCAGTACTTC
TRBV7-3	-	TRBJ1-6	-	CASERASIGNSPLHF	TGTGCCAGCGAACGCGCCTCGATTGGTAATTCACCCCTCCACTTT
TRBV10-3	-	TRBJ1-1	-	CAISDPGDQNTEAFF	TGTGCCATCAGTGACCCGGGGGATCAGAACACTGAAGCTTTCTTT
TRBV10-2	many	TRBJ1-2	TRBD1	CASSERTGDGYTF	TGCGCCAGCAGCGAAAGGACAGGGGATGGCTACACCTTC
TRBV19	-	TRBJ1-6	-	CASGSRVGDRNSPLHF	TGTGCCAGTGGAAGTAGGGTCGGAGATCGTAATTCGCCCCTCCACTTT